This TCR beta chain was captured by sequencing in a study of human T cells and chemical hapten exposure. Trimming cost V 1 base and J 4 bases, with 4 bases left between them. The CDR3 has 12 residues. Germline CDR1 and CDR2: MDHEN and SYDVKM. MiXCR, applied by TCRdb to the RACE reads, yields one record per CDR3 protein. The sample lists 250,000 or so distinct CDR3 sequences; approximately 8% were seen once. As to time point: pre-sensitization, week 0. Described treatment: therapeutic diphenylcyclopropenone sensitization with weekly scalp DPC. The sequence was obtained from a man aged 18 to 30 with alopecia areata. Some clones in this sample may be carry-over from other donors' samples. This chain links TRBV28 with TRBJ1-1, with no clear D. Sequenced material: whole blood, taken in connection with sensitization to the hapten diphenylcyclopropenone (DPC). The CDR3 DNA is TGTGCCAGCAGTTTATTTACCACTGAAGCTTTCTTT. Translated, it gives CASSLFTTEAFF. The variable domain in full, completed from reference TRBV28 and TRBJ1-1, reads DVKVTQSSRYLVKRTGEKVFLECVQDMDHENMFWYRQDPGLGLRLIYFSYDVKMKEKGDIPEGYSVSREKKERFSLILESASTNQTSMYLCASSLFTTEAFFGQGTRLTVV.